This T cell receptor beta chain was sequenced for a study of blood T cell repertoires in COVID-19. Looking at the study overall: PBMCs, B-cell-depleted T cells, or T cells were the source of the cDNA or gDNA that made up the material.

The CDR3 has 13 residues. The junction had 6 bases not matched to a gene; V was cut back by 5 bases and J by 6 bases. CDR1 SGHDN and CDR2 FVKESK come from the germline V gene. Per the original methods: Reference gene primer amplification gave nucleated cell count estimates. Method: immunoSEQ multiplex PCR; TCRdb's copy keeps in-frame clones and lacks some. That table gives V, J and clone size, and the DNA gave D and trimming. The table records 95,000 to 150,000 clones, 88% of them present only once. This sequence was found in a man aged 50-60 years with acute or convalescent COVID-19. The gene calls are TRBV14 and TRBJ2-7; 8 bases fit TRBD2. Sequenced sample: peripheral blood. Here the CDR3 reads CASSLAGLGEQYF. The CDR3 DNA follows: TGTGCCAGCAGCTTAGCGGGATTGGGCGAGCAGTACTTC.